The source of this T cell receptor (beta chain) is a study of T cells in Graves' hyperthyroidism and ophthalmopathy. The study, taken as a whole, reports: Blood also contained most expanded thyroid clonotypes above 0.001. Separation of ophthalmopathy from stable hyperthyroidism was achieved by a 13 V-J model.

This clonotype was found once. The antigen remains unidentified. Researchers barred patients who had uncontrolled infection, other autoimmune disease, pregnancy or lactation. Diagnoses were made from clinical symptoms, serum measures (thyroxine and TRAb), thyroid ultrasound and orbital computed tomography. CDR3 size: 11 residues. Germline CDR1 reads MGHDK; CDR2 reads SYGVNS. The V end lost 9 bases, the J end lost 0 bases, and 3 bases lay between the germline ends. RNA transcripts gave rise to amplified TCR beta CDR3 regions. During a first-round RT-PCR of the TCR CDR3, the HTBI primer set was used. TCRdb fed the multiplex PCR reads into MiXCR, producing one record per CDR3 protein. Among hundreds of thousands of distinct CDR3 sequences, about half were seen once, and the ten largest hold approximately 8.2%.

Input material: peripheral blood or thyroid tissue (not recorded which). The source is a young woman with Graves' hyperthyroidism. This sequence joins TRBV25-1 and TRBJ1-5, with D unclear. The CDR3 here is CARRSNQPQHF. DNA of the CDR3: TGTGCCAGACGTAGCAATCAGCCCCAGCATTTT.